This TCR beta chain emerged from a study of cytomegalovirus exposure and HLA in healthy donors. Notes on the study in general: Rarity marked most TCR sequences, yet some public TCRs occurred in many donors. As was reported, the HLA-A and HLA-B alleles of most subjects were accurately predicted from TCR beta sequences. Beyond CMV serostatus, there was no information to go on about immune exposure.

V trimming: 1 base; J trimming: 10 bases; junction bases outside the gene matches: 3. Germline lookup yields CDR1 SGHNT and CDR2 YENEEA. The CDR3 has 13 amino acids. Regarding this clone: Antigen specificity is unknown.

Researchers ran the PCR with 60 Vbeta and 13 Jbeta primers. Per the original data handling: In a later analysis, the count reached some 88 million unique TCR beta chains, with about 11 million shared. Measured with immunoSEQ multiplex PCR; TCRdb has only the in-frame clones, and not every one. V and J calls plus clone size are reproduced from that table; the DNA served to infer D and trimming. The sample contains approximately 150,000 clones, 60% to 80% of which appear only once. Sequencing used PBMCs. The V gene is TRBV11-3, the J gene TRBJ2-1, with 8 positions matching TRBD1. The sequence was collected from a man in his late teens or twenties in good health and CMV-seropositive. The CDR3 DNA follows: TGTGCCAGCAGCTTAGGGACAGGGTACGAGCAGTTCTTC. Protein sequence: CASSLGTGYEQFF.